A selection of T cell receptor beta chains follows, all from one sample in a study of blood T cells in healthy people across ages. TCRdb passed the 5' RACE reads through MiXCR, listing each CDR3 protein once. Of more than 650,000 distinct CDR3 sequences in the sample, 22% were seen once. The source material was blood. The receptors shown here come from a man between 65 and 85 years old in good health. Each CDR3 is given with its conserved first and last residue. The order of the fields is V gene, clone size, J gene, CDR3 length, D gene, CDR3 protein, CDR3 DNA. A D gene is named only where the DNA matches it firmly. Size values are once, few and many counts, or a class for expanded clones, and some rows have none.

TRBV5-1,few,TRBJ1-4,15,.,CASSLIQGGIEKLFF,TGCGCCAGCAGCTTGATCCAGGGCGGAATTGAAAAACTGTTTTTT
TRBV6-2/TRBV6-3,few,TRBJ2-1,15,TRBD1,CASTPGTAPYNEQFF,TGTGCCAGCACCCCCGGGACAGCACCCTACAATGAGCAGTTCTTC
TRBV7-6,.,TRBJ1-5,16,.,CASSLLQSGANQPQHF,TGTGCCAGCAGCTTACTACAGTCGGGGGCCAATCAGCCCCAGCATTTT
TRBV7-9,.,TRBJ2-3,15,.,CASSLGLVGADTQYF,TGTGCCAGCAGCTTAGGACTAGTTGGTGCAGATACGCAGTATTTT
TRBV29-1,many,TRBJ2-5,11,.,CSVEVGETQYF,TGCAGCGTTGAAGTAGGGGAGACCCAGTACTTC
TRBV10-3,few,TRBJ1-5,13,.,CAISETGNQPQHF,TGTGCCATCAGTGAGACAGGGAATCAGCCCCAGCATTTT
TRBV2,.,TRBJ1-1,15,.,CASGLGQGRNTEAFF,TGTGCCAGCGGGCTGGGGCAGGGAAGGAACACTGAAGCTTTCTTT
TRBV12-3/TRBV12-4,many,TRBJ1-5,14,.,CASSLQGSNQPQHF,TGTGCCAGCAGCTTACAGGGTAGCAATCAGCCCCAGCATTTT
TRBV3-1,once,TRBJ1-2,12,.,CASSLLEYGYTF,TGTGCCAGCAGCCTACTCGAATATGGCTACACCTTC
TRBV2,few,TRBJ2-2,15,TRBD2,CASRRLASNTGELFF,TGTGCCAGCAGACGACTAGCGTCGAACACCGGGGAGCTGTTTTTT
TRBV10-3,.,TRBJ2-2,17,.,CATQGAETSGNTGELFF,TGTGCCACCCAGGGGGCCGAGACTAGCGGAAACACCGGGGAGCTGTTTTTT
TRBV5-6,.,TRBJ1-2,15,.,CASSPYVGGIYGYTF,TGTGCCAGCAGCCCGTACGTGGGGGGCATCTATGGCTACACCTTC
TRBV12-3/TRBV12-4,few,TRBJ2-1,16,TRBD1,CASPPRGQGVIDEQFF,TGTGCCAGCCCTCCGAGGGGACAGGGGGTAATCGATGAGCAGTTCTTC